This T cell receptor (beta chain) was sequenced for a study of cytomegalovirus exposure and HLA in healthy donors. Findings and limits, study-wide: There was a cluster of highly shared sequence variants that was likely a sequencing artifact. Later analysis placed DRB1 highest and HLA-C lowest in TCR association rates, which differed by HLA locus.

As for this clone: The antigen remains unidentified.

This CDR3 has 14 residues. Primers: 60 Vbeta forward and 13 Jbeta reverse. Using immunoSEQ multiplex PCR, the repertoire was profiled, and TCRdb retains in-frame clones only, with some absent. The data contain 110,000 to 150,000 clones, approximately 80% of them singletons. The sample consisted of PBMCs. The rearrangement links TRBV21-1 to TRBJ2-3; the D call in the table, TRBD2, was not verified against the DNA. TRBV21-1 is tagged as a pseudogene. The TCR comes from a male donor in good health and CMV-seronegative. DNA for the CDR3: TGTGCCAGCACTTTAGCGGGAAAACCAGATACGCAGTATTTT. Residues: CASTLAGKPDTQYF.